This entry describes one TCR beta chain. Each CDR3 protein is one row after TCRdb ran MiXCR on the RT-PCR reads. The sample consists of about 170,000 distinct CDR3 sequences, more than 10% of them appearing once. These data belong to a study of response to subunit inactivated influenza vaccine. The sample was also reused in another study, on T cells expressing NK-cell markers. Per that study: TCR beta libraries carry UMIs added by 5'RACE template switching. There were seven HCMV-seropositive donors and one seronegative donor among the eight sequenced.

This sample comprised CD8+ T cells sorted from PBMCs, obtained roughly 12 days after vaccination. The sequence was collected from a man aged 45 to 65 who received an inactivated influenza vaccine.

The CDR3 sequence is CASSSTSGTASSYNEQFF. CDR3 nucleotide sequence: TGTGCCAGCAGTTCAACTAGCGGGACGGCGAGCTCCTACAATGAGCAGTTCTTC. The chain recombines TRBV11-1 with TRBJ2-1; 10 nucleotides agree with TRBD2. The CDR3 has 18 amino acids. With 6 bases clipped from V and 0 bases from J, the junction kept 11 bases outside the gene matches. Germline V lookup: CDR1 SGHAT, CDR2 FQDESV (reference sequence).